This TCR beta chain appears in the sequencing data of a study of blood T cell repertoires in COVID-19. Study details: There were acute and convalescent COVID-19 samples, and they came from the United States, Italy and Spain. The analysed material was cDNA or gDNA that came from T cells, B-cell-depleted T cells, or PBMCs.

Source study methods: Amplification from reference gene primers served as the basis for estimated nucleated cell counts. Profiled with immunoSEQ multiplex PCR; TCRdb holds only in-frame clones, not every one. V, J and clone size are those of that table, while D and trimming were read from the DNA. The sample has about 120,000 clones, around 81% seen once; the top ten hold 8.5% to 12%. This CDR3 region has 15 residues. Germline loops: CDR1 GTSNPN, CDR2 SVGIG (reference sequence). The V gene lost 2 bases and the J gene lost 5 bases, with 18 bases spanning the gap. This clone was picked up a small number of times.

This sequence originates from a human donor in a cohort sampled during active COVID-19. The chain recombines TRBV30 with TRBJ1-1; unclear D gene. The sequenced sample consisted of peripheral blood. For the CDR3, the DNA is TGTGCCTGGAGTAAGGTTACGTCAGGAAGTACTGAAGCTTTCTTT. This encodes CAWSKVTSGSTEAFF.